These 24 T cell receptor beta chains came from one sample sequenced in a study of cytomegalovirus exposure and HLA in healthy donors. Researchers ran the PCR with 60 Vbeta and 13 Jbeta primers. The data were produced by immunoSEQ multiplex PCR, yet TCRdb's version contains in-frame clones alone and is incomplete. This sample's clone table lists around 42,000 clones. Sequencing was performed on PBMCs. All receptors derive from a man between 25 and 39 years old in good health and CMV-seronegative.

V usage is TRBV7-9 and J usage is TRBJ1-1; the match to TRBD1 covers 10 bases. J was trimmed by 4 bases and V by 5 bases; bases with no gene match: 10. Per germline, CDR1 SEHNR and CDR2 FQNEAQ (reference sequence). The CDR3 loop spans 16 amino acids. The CDR3 is CASSADRGQGSTEAFF. The CDR3 DNA follows: TGTGCCAGCAGCGCCGACAGGGGGCAAGGTAGCACTGAAGCTTTCTTT.

On this clone: Mismatch with germline at one junction end may stem from a read error. The V gene is TRBV27, the J gene TRBJ2-5, with 7 bases that match TRBD1. This CDR3 has 13 amino acids. In germline, CDR1 is MNHEY, CDR2 SMNVEV (reference sequence). CDR3 in DNA: TGTGCCAGCAGTTTACCGGGACAGAGAACCCTGTACTTC. It codes for CASSLPGQRTLYF.

V and J are TRBV27 and TRBJ2-7; 10 bases align to TRBD1. This CDR3 is built from 17 residues. Per the germline V gene, CDR1 is MNHEY and CDR2 is SMNVEV (reference sequence). With V trimmed by 1 base and J by 7 bases, 13 bases remained unmatched. This CDR3 is CASSLLGRGQGGGEQYF. The CDR3 DNA is TGTGCCAGCAGTTTATTAGGTCGAGGACAGGGGGGGGGTGAGCAGTACTTC.

The chain carries TRBV6-5 and TRBJ2-7, with a tentative D call TRBD2 (5 bases). CDR3 size: 11 residues. The germline V gene encodes CDR1 MNHEY and CDR2 SVGAGI. V lost 6 bases to trimming and J lost 6 bases, with 9 bases between them. The CDR3 reads CASRARGEQYF. CDR3 DNA: TGTGCCAGCAGGGCCCGGGGCGAGCAGTACTTC.

The chain combines TRBV4-2 with TRBJ1-6; no definite D call. Deletions cut 0 bases from V and 9 bases from J, with 18 bases between. CDR1 is LGHNA and CDR2 is YNFKEQ in the germline V gene. The CDR3 totals 17 residues. The CDR3 DNA reads TGTGCCAGCAGCCAAGAAACCCGACAAAGAGGAGGTTCACCCCTCCACTTT. Protein: CASSQETRQRGGSPLHF.

The V and J genes are TRBV28 and TRBJ2-7; 9 nucleotides agree with TRBD2. From germline, CDR1 is MDHEN and CDR2 SYDVKM. With 2 bases clipped from V and 0 bases from J, the junction kept 11 bases outside the gene matches. The CDR3 length is 18 residues. The DNA of the CDR3 is TGTGCCAGCAGTTTAGGGACTTGGCGGGAGGGCATCTCCTACGAGCAGTACTTC. This gives the protein CASSLGTWREGISYEQYF.

The V and J genes are TRBV6-6 and TRBJ2-7; 7 positions agree with TRBD2. Germline V lookup: CDR1 MNHNY, CDR2 SVGAGI (reference sequence). Trimming cost V 9 bases and J 7 bases; bases outside gene matches: 12. The CDR3 has 13 amino acids. CDR3 sequence: CASCAGALMEQYF. The CDR3 DNA follows: TGTGCCAGTTGTGCGGGAGCCCTTATGGAGCAGTACTTC.

V is TRBV25-1 and J is TRBJ1-1; D is undetermined. Germline CDR1 MGHDK, CDR2 SYGVNS. Trimming stripped 0 bases from V and 0 bases from J, with 2 bases between. CDR3 length: 13 residues. CDR3 region: CASSEYMNTEAFF. Written as DNA, the CDR3 is TGTGCCAGCAGTGAATATATGAACACTGAAGCTTTCTTT. Full variable domain (rest looked up from reference TRBV25-1 and TRBJ1-1): EADIYQTPRYLVIGTGKKITLECSQTMGHDKMYWYQQDPGMELHLIHYSYGVNSTEKGDLSSESTVSRIRTEHFPLTLESARPSHTSQYLCASSEYMNTEAFFGQGTRLTVV.

This chain connects TRBV7-8 to TRBJ2-5, with 9 nucleotides matching TRBD2. The DNA end is more similar to TRBJ2-7, so the J call may be wrong. Germline CDR1 reads SGHVS; CDR2 reads FQNEAQ. The length of the CDR3 is 14 residues. CDR3 amino acids: CASSSSGSSYEQYF. The CDR3, as DNA: TGTGCCAGCAGCAGTAGCGGGAGCTCCTACGAGCAGTACTTC.

The rearrangement joins TRBV6-5 to TRBJ1-2, with D possibly matching TRBD1 (6 bases). V shed 4 bases and J shed 3 bases, with 9 bases lying between them. The germline gives CDR1 MNHEY, CDR2 SVGAGI. This CDR3 comprises 13 residues. CDR3 sequence: CASSSGQYYGYTF. The CDR3 coding sequence is TGTGCCAGCAGTTCAGGACAGTACTATGGCTACACCTTC.

The gene calls are TRBV6-1 and TRBJ1-5; D is unclear. The ends were cut back, 2 bases at V and 2 bases at J, with 10 bases in the middle. The CDR3 is 15 amino acids. The V gene's germline CDR1 is MNHNS and CDR2 SASEGT. This CDR3 reads CASSEHTSGNQPQHF. The CDR3 bases are TGTGCCAGCAGTGAACACACAAGTGGCAATCAGCCCCAGCATTTT.

The rearrangement links TRBV30 to TRBJ2-4; 9 bases are shared with TRBD2. V trimming: 2 bases; J trimming: 7 bases; junction bases outside the gene matches: 6. CDR3 length equals 14 residues. Germline V gene lookup returns CDR1 GTSNPN and CDR2 SVGIG (reference sequence). The CDR3 DNA reads as TGTGCCTGGAGTAACGGACTAGCGCCCAACATTCAGTACTTC. This translates into CAWSNGLAPNIQYF.

The chain combines TRBV18 with TRBJ2-7; TRBD2 agrees at 8 bases. The V segment lost 4 bases and the J segment 3 bases; nucleotides outside the gene matches: 5. The CDR3 is made up of 14 amino acids. CDR1 KGHSH and CDR2 LQKENI come from the germline V gene. CDR3 residues: CASSQGTRFYEQYF. CDR3 bases: TGTGCCAGCTCACAAGGGACTAGATTCTACGAGCAGTACTTC.

The chain has TRBV19 and TRBJ2-5; 10 bases map to TRBD2. The CDR3 is 13 residues long. The V gene's germline CDR1 is LNHDA and CDR2 SQIVND (reference sequence). V trimming: 6 bases; J trimming: 3 bases; junction bases outside the gene matches: 1. CDR3 bases: TGTGCCAGTAGGCTAGCGGGAGAAGAGACCCAGTACTTC. Protein product: CASRLAGEETQYF.

The V gene is TRBV19, the J gene TRBJ1-2; possible D gene TRBD1, 6 bases. Germline V gene data show CDR1 as LNHDA and CDR2 as SQIVND (reference sequence). V gave up 7 bases and J gave up 1 base, with 13 bases separating them. CDR3 size: 14 residues. The CDR3 DNA is TGTGCCAGTAATCGGGGGGCTGATAACTATGGCTACACCTTC. Amino acids: CASNRGADNYGYTF.

V usage is TRBV27 and J usage is TRBJ2-7; D is unclear. In germline, CDR1 is MNHEY, CDR2 SMNVEV (reference sequence). V lost 6 bases to trimming and J lost 3 bases, with 9 bases between them. The CDR3 is 12 amino acids. The CDR3 DNA is TGTGCCAGCAGCCCCCGGAGCTACGAGCAGTACTTC. This gives the protein CASSPRSYEQYF.

The V gene is TRBV4-3, the J gene TRBJ2-7, with TRBD1 matching 8 bases. CDR1 LGHNA and CDR2 YSLEER come from the germline V gene. Trimming removed 1 base from V and 1 base from J; junction bases left unmatched: 3. This CDR3 has 15 amino acids. CDR3 bases: TGCGCCAGCAGCCAAGGGACAGGGAGGTCCTACGAGCAGTACTTC. Its translation is CASSQGTGRSYEQYF.

This rearrangement joins TRBV4-3 to TRBJ1-1, with D tentatively TRBD1 (6 bases). CDR1 is LGHNA and CDR2 is YSLEER in the germline V gene. The CDR3 contains 16 residues. V lost 2 bases, J lost 0 bases, and 13 bases lay in between. The CDR3 reads CASSQIGTGLNTEAFF. The CDR3 nucleotides read TGCGCCAGCAGCCAAATCGGAACAGGGCTGAACACTGAAGCTTTCTTT.

This chain connects TRBV7-9 to TRBJ1-1; D is perhaps TRBD1 (5 bases). The germline CDR1 and CDR2 sequences are SEHNR and FQNEAQ (reference sequence). Trimming cost V 2 bases and J 4 bases, with 11 bases left between them. The CDR3 runs 14 residues. The CDR3 DNA is TGTGCCAGCAGCTTAAAAGGGGCAGGCACTGAAGCTTTCTTT. Protein: CASSLKGAGTEAFF.

The rearrangement joins TRBV7-2 to TRBJ2-3; 15 bases fit TRBD2. Germline V gene lookup returns CDR1 SGHTA and CDR2 FQGNSA. V gave up 5 bases and J gave up 5 bases; unmatched junction bases: 5. The CDR3 runs 16 residues. CDR3 loop: CASSPTGLAGGDTQYF. The CDR3 nucleotides are TGTGCCAGCAGCCCCACGGGACTAGCGGGAGGAGATACGCAGTATTTT.

The V gene is TRBV30, the J gene TRBJ2-7, with 9 bases that match TRBD2. Germline CDR1 GTSNPN, CDR2 SVGIG (reference sequence). Germline trimming cut 0 bases from V and 4 bases from J; bases unmatched to any gene: 4. There are 14 residues in the CDR3. The CDR3 DNA sequence: TGTGCCTGGAGTGTGTTTGCGGGAGGGTACGAGCAGTACTTC. Translated: CAWSVFAGGYEQYF.

The chain recombines TRBV30 with TRBJ2-5, with TRBD2 identical over 9 bases. The CDR3 is made up of 15 amino acids. In germline, CDR1 is GTSNPN, CDR2 SVGIG (reference sequence). V trimming: 8 bases; J trimming: 4 bases; junction bases outside the gene matches: 14. This CDR3 is CAGSGEREVRETQYF. DNA of the CDR3: TGTGCCGGCAGCGGGGAGCGGGAGGTTCGAGAGACCCAGTACTTC.

CDR3: CASSPGQGRYTF. Written as DNA, the CDR3 is TGTGCCAGCAGCCCCGGACAGGGGCGCTACACCTTC. The chain employs TRBV6-5 and TRBJ1-2, with TRBD1 identical over 9 bases. Per the germline V gene, CDR1 is MNHEY and CDR2 is SVGAGI. Trimming removed 6 bases from V and 9 bases from J; junction bases left unmatched: 5. There are 12 residues in the CDR3.

The chain carries TRBV6-5 and TRBJ1-4; weak D call: TRBD1 (6 bases). The germline V and J ends were trimmed by 5 bases and 3 bases, with 13 bases remaining between them. Germline assignment: CDR1 MNHEY and CDR2 SVGAGI. This CDR3 region has 15 residues. CDR3 amino acids: CASSLYRAPNEKLFF. CDR3 bases: TGTGCCAGCAGTCTATACAGGGCCCCTAATGAAAAACTGTTTTTT.